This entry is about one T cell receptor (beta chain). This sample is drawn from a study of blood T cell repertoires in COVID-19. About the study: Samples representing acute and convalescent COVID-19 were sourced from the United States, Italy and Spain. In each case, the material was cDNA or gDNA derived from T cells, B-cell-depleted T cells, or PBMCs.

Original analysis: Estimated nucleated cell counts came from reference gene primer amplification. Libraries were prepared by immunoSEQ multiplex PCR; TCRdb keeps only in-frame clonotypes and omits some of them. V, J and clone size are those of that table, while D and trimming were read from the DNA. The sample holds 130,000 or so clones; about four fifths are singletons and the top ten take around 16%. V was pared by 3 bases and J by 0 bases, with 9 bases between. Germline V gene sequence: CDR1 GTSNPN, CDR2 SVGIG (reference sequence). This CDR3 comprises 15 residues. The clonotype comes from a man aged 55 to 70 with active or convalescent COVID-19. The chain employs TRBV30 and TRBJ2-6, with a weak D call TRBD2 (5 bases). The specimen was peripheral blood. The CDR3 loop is CAWRSAGSGANVLTF. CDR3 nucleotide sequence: TGTGCCTGGAGATCGGCGGGCTCTGGGGCCAACGTCCTGACTTTC.